This T cell receptor beta chain is drawn from a study of blood T cells in healthy people across ages. The sample, approximately 10 milliliters of peripheral blood, was drawn from each donor. On this clonotype: An end of the junction differs from the germline gene, which may be a read error.

A second 7 to 11 cycle PCR used barcoded and J-beta primers. TCRdb itself ran the 5' RACE reads through MiXCR, one entry per CDR3 protein. Of more than 650,000 distinct CDR3 sequences in the sample, 20% to 25% were seen once. CDR1 and CDR2 from the germline V gene are SGHRS and YFSETQ. CDR3 length equals 15 residues. Sequencing was performed on blood. This clonotype was obtained from a man between 65 and 85 years old in good health. The chain couples TRBV5-1 to TRBJ1-1, with D perhaps TRBD1 (6 bases). The CDR3 nucleotides read TGCGTCAGCAGCTCAAATGGACAGACGAACACTGAAGCTTTCTTT. Translation: CVSSSNGQTNTEAFF.